Presented here are 8 T cell receptor beta chains from one specimen sequenced in a study of CD4 and CD8 cells across lung adenocarcinoma regions. MiXCR, applied by TCRdb to the PCR reads, yields one record per CDR3 protein. The data contain 4,000 to 5,500 distinct CDR3 sequences, about 60% of them singletons. Sequenced: CD4+ T cells from the center of a lung tumor. The receptors originated from a male donor with lung adenocarcinoma. The CD4 and CD8 labels of this study may be unreliable.

In this sample, this clonotype is large (0.1 to 1%). The V gene is TRBV30, the J gene TRBJ2-7, with 9 bases matching TRBD1. The CDR3 has 14 residues. Germline V CDR1 and CDR2: GTSNPN, SVGIG (reference sequence). V shed 3 bases and J 3 bases; nucleotides not matched to a gene: 6. CDR3 amino acids: CAWSPQGAGYEQYF. As DNA, the CDR3 is TGTGCCTGGAGCCCACAGGGGGCGGGCTACGAGCAGTACTTC.

This clonotype ranks as medium-sized. The chain recombines TRBV6-5 with TRBJ1-4; D is unclear. Trimming took 0 bases from V and 0 from J, leaving 11 bases between them. The CDR3 has 17 residues. CDR1 is MNHEY and CDR2 is SVGAGI in the germline V gene. The CDR3 is CASSYSSVQSTNEKLFF. The CDR3 DNA is TGTGCCAGCAGTTACTCGAGCGTACAGTCAACTAATGAAAAACTGTTTTTT.

This chain joins TRBV6-1 and TRBJ1-2; TRBD1 agrees at 7 bases. Losses at the gene ends were 0 bases for V and 3 bases for J; bases not matched to a gene: 4. CDR3 length: 15 amino acids. CDR1 MNHNS and CDR2 SASEGT come from the germline V gene. The CDR3 DNA sequence: TGTGCCAGCAGTGAAGCGCCCGGGACAGACTATGGCTACACCTTC. Its protein is CASSEAPGTDYGYTF.

This clonotype was observed a handful of times. V gene TRBV3-1 combines with J gene TRBJ2-3; D gene unclear. With 2 bases removed from V and 3 bases from J, the gap between germline ends came to 6 bases. The CDR3 is 13 residues long. The V gene's germline CDR1 is LGHDT and CDR2 YNNKEL (reference sequence). Here the CDR3 DNA reads TGTGCCAGCAGCCAATTGAGAACAGATACGCAGTATTTT. This translates into CASSQLRTDTQYF.

This chain connects TRBV6-5 to TRBJ2-1, with D uncertain. Germline V gives CDR1 MNHEY, CDR2 SVGAGI. This CDR3 contains 13 residues. V was shortened by 2 bases and J by 8 bases, with 10 bases between the two germline ends. CDR3 nucleotide sequence: TGTGCCAGCAGTTACAGCCATCGGGATGAGCAGTTCTTC. Its translation is CASSYSHRDEQFF.

This rearrangement joins TRBV20-1 to TRBJ2-1; TRBD1 aligns across 9 bases. The J call is doubtful: the DNA matches TRBJ2-7 better. Looked up from germline, CDR1 is DFQATT and CDR2 is SNEGSKA (reference sequence). The CDR3 extends over 13 amino acids. In nucleotides, the CDR3 is TGCAGTTTATGGGACAGGGAGAACAACGAGCAGTACTTC. Translating gives CSLWDRENNEQYF.

This rearrangement joins TRBV25-1 to TRBJ2-1; D tentatively reads TRBD1 or TRBD2 (6 bases each). Trimming took 2 bases from V and 9 from J, leaving 17 bases between them. CDR1 MGHDK and CDR2 SYGVNS come from the germline V gene. The CDR3 contains 15 residues. The CDR3 DNA follows: TGTGCCAGCAGTGAAGGGGGGCAGGGTAAGGGTGAGCAGTTCTTC. Translated, it gives CASSEGGQGKGEQFF.

This clonotype is labeled large. V is TRBV6-6 and J is TRBJ2-3; TRBD1 aligns across 8 bases. The CDR3 is made up of 15 amino acids. J was trimmed by 5 bases and V by 2 bases; bases with no gene match: 6. CDR1 MNHNY and CDR2 SVGAGI come from the germline V gene (reference sequence). CDR3 sequence reads: CASSYAETGVDTQYF. The CDR3, as DNA: TGTGCCAGCAGTTACGCAGAGACAGGGGTAGATACGCAGTATTTT.